This T cell receptor (beta chain) came from a study of T cells after yellow fever vaccination. General observations from the study: Clones that expanded after primary vaccination mostly reappeared after the booster (less than 98% CD4, 80% to 90% CD8). The study noted that FACS-sorted repertoires could contain abundant clonotypes contaminating from the bulk population.

CDR1 is MNHEY and CDR2 is SMNVEV in the germline V gene (reference sequence). The CDR3 covers 11 residues. V was shortened by 7 bases and J by 5 bases, with 8 bases between the two germline ends. 5'RACE template switching generated TCR cDNA, adding a universal primer site and UMIs. From the 5' RACE reads, TCRdb called clonotypes with MiXCR, one entry per CDR3 protein. This sample yields under 350,000 distinct CDR3 sequences, of which over 4% are seen a single time; around 23% belongs to the top ten. This clonotype was detected a few times. The antigen remains unidentified. Sequencing used PBMCs, obtained 5 days after the yellow fever booster vaccination. The J gene is TRBJ2-5, the V gene TRBV27; D not resolved. The sequence derives from a young man who received the YFV17D yellow fever vaccine. This CDR3 reads CASKGLETQYF. The CDR3 DNA sequence: TGTGCCAGCAAAGGGTTGGAGACCCAGTACTTC.